This TCR beta chain was obtained from a study of early T cells in non-severe SARS-CoV-2 infection (dated by TCRdb to 2020 to 2023). Regarding the research as a whole: Because TCR sequencing relied on bulk RNA taken from unsorted whole blood, pairing of alpha and beta chains was not possible. On the study overall, not on this receptor specifically: VDJdb matching was skewed toward anti-spike CD8 responses, so virus-specific expansions were likely underestimated and private and CD4 specificities were missed.

The library came from 5' RACE. The sequencer listed for this sample is NextSeq 500. Unique molecular identifiers were attached to individual cDNA molecules in the TCR library protocol so that sequencing error and PCR bias could be corrected. Sequencing covered both TCR alpha and beta chains, and within each sample the abundances of alpha and beta sequences were tightly co-correlated. Per the original workflow: Decombinator V4 was used to annotate TCR sequences for V gene, J gene and CDR3. TCRs were defined as expanded if a significant change between any two time points was detected under a Poisson model with p below 0.0001. TCR abundances were normalised to the total number of TCRs sequenced per sample and expressed as counts per million. TRAV1-2 paired with TRAJ12, TRAJ20 or TRAJ33 defined MAIT TCRs, while TRAV10 paired with TRAJ18 defined iNKT TCRs. VDJdb, accessed 1 November 2021, was searched for CMV, EBV and SARS-CoV-2 annotated TCRs, excluding TCRs annotated for multiple antigens. TCRdb ran its own pipeline on the public reads, namely fastp trimming at Q25 and MiXCR clone calling, and kept in-frame beta chains. Duplicate CDR3 protein sequences are folded into a single record with the most common DNA and genes. The V and J calls come from TCRdb's annotation, not from the publication. The sample has around 28,000 distinct CDR3 sequences on record, more than 4% of them singletons. The top ten constitute roughly 2.7% of the sample.

This was a case-control study nested in a cohort of healthcare workers in London, UK, who had nasopharyngeal swab PCR tests and blood samples taken every week. Healthcare workers were recruited between 23 and 31 March 2020, during the week of the UK lockdown, and were followed weekly for up to roughly 15 weeks. This clonotype was detected ten times or more. Its antigen remains unidentified. No base quality values were provided; no much bigger clone lies one nucleotide off. The CDR3 runs 14 residues from the cysteine to the phenylalanine. CDR3 DNA is the only sequence kept; it has 42 bases, read in frame from the first base. Compared with germline, V lacks 2 bases and J lacks 12 bases; bases without a gene match: 7. CDR1 and CDR2 were assigned from the germline V gene as SGHAT and FQNNGV.

The sequence joins TRBV11-2 to TRBJ1-4; 9 central bases correspond to TRBD1. The clonotype comes from an adult who was a healthcare worker with PCR-confirmed SARS-CoV-2 infection or an uninfected control (not recorded which). Sequencing was done on a sample of whole blood. The DNA is TGTGCCAGCAGCTTAAGGGGACAGGGCAGAGAACTGTTTTTT. The encoded protein is CASSLRGQGRELFF.